A single sample is the source of the 24 T cell receptor beta chains below, sequenced in a study of T cell changes during pregnancy in multiple sclerosis. Assay: immunoSEQ multiplex PCR; the TCRdb copy retains only in-frame clones and omits some. Of 25,000 to 35,000 clones in the sample, about 89% were seen once. The sequenced sample was CD8+ T cells from peripheral blood mononuclear cells, obtained in the second trimester of pregnancy. The receptors here all came from a female donor with multiple sclerosis, enrolled in a pregnancy study.

J is TRBJ1-1 and V is TRBV29-1, with D unresolved. V was pared by 6 bases and J by 2 bases, with 16 bases between. Looked up from germline, CDR1 is SQVTM and CDR2 is ANQGSEA. The CDR3 consists of 14 residues. The CDR3 region is CSVTGLAANTEAFF. The CDR3 region has the DNA TGCAGCGTCACCGGGTTGGCAGCCAACACTGAAGCTTTCTTT.

The V and J genes are TRBV4-3 and TRBJ2-1; 8 nucleotides agree with TRBD1. With 4 bases clipped from V and 3 bases from J, the junction kept 5 bases outside the gene matches. CDR3 size: 15 residues. From germline, CDR1 is LGHNA and CDR2 YSLEER. As DNA, the CDR3 is TGCGCCAGCAGCCTAGGACAGGGAGGCTACAATGAGCAGTTCTTC. This encodes CASSLGQGGYNEQFF.

This clone occurred once. The CDR3 bases are TGTGCCAGCAGTTTACCGTCCAGGGGATCTGGGGCCAACGTCCTGACTTTC. Translating it yields CASSLPSRGSGANVLTF. The chain uses TRBV28 and TRBJ2-6; perhaps TRBD1 as D (6 bases). Germline values: CDR1 MDHEN, CDR2 SYDVKM. This CDR3 has 17 amino acids. With 2 bases removed from V and 1 base from J, the gap between germline ends came to 12 bases.

The chain carries TRBV21-1 and TRBJ1-1. TRBV21-1 is a pseudogene. This CDR3 spans 15 amino acids. The CDR3 here is CASSKEGQGGYEAFF. CDR3 coding DNA: TGTGCCAGCAGCAAAGAAGGCCAGGGAGGTTATGAAGCTTTCTTT.

The chain links TRBV6-6 to TRBJ2-1, with D uncertain. Germline assignment: CDR1 MNHNY and CDR2 SVGAGI (reference sequence). The CDR3 loop spans 16 amino acids. The V end was cut by 4 bases, the J end by 0 bases, with 13 bases between. The CDR3 DNA is TGTGCCAGCAGTTTCCCCCCTCGGAGCTCCTACAATGAGCAGTTCTTC. It specifies CASSFPPRSSYNEQFF.

This sequence joins TRBV2 and TRBJ2-7; D not certain. Germline V gene data show CDR1 as SNHLY and CDR2 as FYNNEI. Trimming shortened V by 3 bases and J by 2 bases, and 11 bases separated the two germline ends. This CDR3 is 14 amino acids long. The CDR3 loop reads CASSETAATYEQYF. In nucleotides, the CDR3 is TGTGCCAGCAGTGAGACGGCGGCCACCTACGAGCAGTACTTC.

In its sample, this clone was seen a few times. Compared with germline, one end of the junction differs, possibly owing to a read error. The rearrangement links TRBV2 to TRBJ1-2; no clear D. The germline gives CDR1 SNHLY, CDR2 FYNNEI. CDR3 size: 11 residues. CDR3 residues: CASSEEGRGYF. As DNA, the CDR3 is TGTGCCAGCAGTGAGGAGGGTAGAGGGTACTTC.

The rearrangement links TRBV28 to TRBJ1-5; TRBD1 might be the D (5 bases). CDR3 length: 15 amino acids. Looked up from germline, CDR1 is MDHEN and CDR2 is SYDVKM. Trimming cost V 2 bases and J 3 bases, with 11 bases left between them. CDR3 protein: CASSLRATVNQPQHF. CDR3 nucleotide sequence: TGTGCCAGCAGTTTAAGGGCGACAGTCAATCAGCCCCAGCATTTT.

The rearrangement joins TRBV28 to TRBJ2-1; D might be TRBD2 (6 bases). The V and J ends lost 5 bases and 6 bases respectively, with 11 bases between them. This CDR3 spans 13 amino acids. Germline CDR1 reads MDHEN; CDR2 reads SYDVKM. The chain's CDR3 is CASSTGLRNEQFF. The CDR3 nucleotides read TGTGCCAGCAGTACCGGACTACGCAATGAGCAGTTCTTC.

V is TRBV11-2 and J is TRBJ2-1; TRBD1 matches 7 bases. Per germline, CDR1 SGHAT and CDR2 FQNNGV. V was pared by 5 bases and J by 8 bases, with 9 bases of the junction left unmatched. The CDR3 is 14 residues long. The CDR3 DNA reads TGTGCCAGCAGCCAATGGACAGGCAGATATGAGCAGTTCTTC. Residues: CASSQWTGRYEQFF.

This clone was found once. The J gene is TRBJ1-1, the V gene TRBV15, with TRBD1 as a possible D gene (5 bases). With 1 base removed from V and 4 bases from J, the gap between germline ends came to 10 bases. The CDR3 contains 14 residues. From germline, CDR1 is LNHNV and CDR2 YYDKDF (reference sequence). The CDR3 sequence: CATSRVGVGTEAFF. In DNA form, the CDR3 reads TGTGCCACCAGCAGAGTAGGGGTGGGCACTGAAGCTTTCTTT. The entire variable domain, with the rest obtained from reference TRBV15 and TRBJ1-1, is as follows: DAMVIQNPRYQVTQFGKPVTLSCSQTLNHNVMYWYQQKSSQAPKLLFHYYDKDFNNEADTPDNFQSRRPNTSFCFLDIRSPGLGDTAMYLCATSRVGVGTEAFFGQGTRLTVV.

This clone has a single count. This chain joins TRBV9 and TRBJ2-3; the D gene is possibly TRBD1 (5 bases). V was trimmed by 4 bases and J by 4 bases, leaving 10 bases between them. Germline V CDR1 and CDR2: SGDLS, YYNGEE. CDR3 length equals 13 residues. The DNA of the CDR3 is TGTGCCAGCAGCCCCCCCAGGGCAGATACGCAGTATTTT. This codes for CASSPPRADTQYF.

The V gene is TRBV7-2, the J gene TRBJ1-5; perhaps TRBD1 as D (6 bases). The CDR3 loop spans 14 amino acids. Trimming cost V 5 bases and J 2 bases, with 10 bases left between them. Per the germline V gene, CDR1 is SGHTA and CDR2 is FQGNSA. The CDR3 DNA reads as TGTGCCAGCAGCGGCAGGGGTGGCAATCAGCCCCAGCATTTT. Protein product: CASSGRGGNQPQHF.

The rearrangement joins TRBV7-3 to TRBJ2-3; weak D call: TRBD2 (6 bases). The CDR3 extends over 15 amino acids. The V end lost 1 base, the J end lost 3 bases, and 11 bases lay between the germline ends. Germline V gene lookup returns CDR1 SGHTA and CDR2 FQGTGA. CDR3 nucleotide sequence: TGTGCCAGCAGCTTAAGTGGAGGGTTGACAGATACGCAGTATTTT. It encodes CASSLSGGLTDTQYF.

J is TRBJ1-6 and V is TRBV6-6; TRBD1 aligns across 7 bases. The CDR3 sequence is 14 residues long. Germline CDR1 is MNHNY and CDR2 is SVGAGI (reference sequence). The trim removed 2 bases at V and 11 bases at J, leaving 6 bases unmatched. CDR3 DNA sequence: TGTGCCAGCAGTTACGGGGACAGCCCCACACCCCTCCACTTT. Translation gives CASSYGDSPTPLHF.

This rearrangement joins TRBV29-1 to TRBJ1-1; D possibly corresponds to TRBD1 (6 bases). With 6 bases removed from V and 0 bases from J, the gap between germline ends came to 8 bases. Germline loops: CDR1 SQVTM, CDR2 ANQGSEA. There are 12 residues in the CDR3. CDR3 residues: CSVWTVNTEAFF. The CDR3 bases are TGCAGCGTGTGGACAGTGAACACTGAAGCTTTCTTT.

The V and J genes are TRBV7-3 and TRBJ1-1, with D possibly matching TRBD1 (6 bases). The CDR3 length is 13 residues. CDR1 and CDR2 from the germline V gene are SGHTA and FQGTGA. The V end was cut by 8 bases, the J end by 5 bases, with 15 bases between. CDR3 residues: CASGRGQGTEAFF. The CDR3 coding sequence is TGTGCCAGCGGCAGGGGACAAGGGACTGAAGCTTTCTTT. Combining the CDR3 with reference TRBV7-3 and TRBJ1-1 gives the whole variable domain GAGVSQTPSNKVTEKGKYVELRCDPISGHTALYWYRQSLGQGPEFLIYFQGTGAADDSGLPNDRFFAVRPEGSVSTLKIQRTERGDSAVYLCASGRGQGTEAFFGQGTRLTVV.

The chain carries TRBV7-9 and TRBJ1-6, with 10 positions matching TRBD1. The germline V gene has CDR1 SEHNR and CDR2 FQNEAQ (reference sequence). J gave up 9 bases and V 0 bases, and 2 bases lay outside the gene matches. This CDR3 contains 15 residues. DNA of the CDR3: TGTGCCAGCAGCTTAGCGACAGGGGGCGTTTCACCCCTCCACTTT. The encoded protein is CASSLATGGVSPLHF.

This clone was recorded only once. This chain uses TRBV7-9 with TRBJ2-7; 12 positions agree with TRBD1. Germline trimming cut 5 bases from V and 5 bases from J; bases unmatched to any gene: 7. The CDR3 loop spans 15 amino acids. Germline V gene data show CDR1 as SEHNR and CDR2 as FQNEAQ (reference sequence). The CDR3 sequence: CASSAPGQGAHEQYF. The CDR3 DNA sequence: TGTGCCAGCAGCGCTCCGGGACAGGGGGCCCACGAGCAGTACTTC. Filled out from reference TRBV7-9 and TRBJ2-7, the complete variable domain reads DTGVSQNPRHKITKRGQNVTFRCDPISEHNRLYWYRQTLGQGPEFLTYFQNEAQLEKSRLLSDRFSAERPKGSFSTLEIQRTEQGDSAMYLCASSAPGQGAHEQYFGPGTRLTVT.

The chain combines TRBV2 with TRBJ2-5; TRBD2 might be the D (5 bases). Germline CDR1 reads SNHLY; CDR2 reads FYNNEI. Deletions cut 6 bases from V and 2 bases from J, with 7 bases between. The CDR3 is made up of 12 amino acids. The CDR3 nucleotides read TGTGCCAGCAGACGGGGACAAGAGACCCAGTACTTC. Its protein product is CASRRGQETQYF.

The chain employs TRBV27 and TRBJ1-2, with D uncertain. Germline CDR1 MNHEY, CDR2 SMNVEV (reference sequence). The CDR3 length is 13 residues. V gave up 3 bases and J gave up 8 bases, with 13 bases separating them. The CDR3 region is CASSFAESGGYTF. CDR3 DNA: TGTGCCAGCAGTTTTGCGGAATCGGGGGGCTACACCTTC.

The chain combines TRBV11-2 with TRBJ1-1; 8 bases fit TRBD1. CDR1 is SGHAT, CDR2 FQNNGV, per germline. CDR3 length: 16 amino acids. The J segment lost 3 bases and the V segment lost 4 bases, leaving 10 bases of the junction unmatched. CDR3: CASSSFIRQGYTEAFF. In nucleotides, the CDR3 is TGTGCCAGCAGCTCTTTTATCCGACAGGGGTACACTGAAGCTTTCTTT.

This sequence joins TRBV7-9 and TRBJ2-1, with D tentatively TRBD1 (5 bases). The germline V and J ends were trimmed by 1 base and 1 base, with 8 bases remaining between them. Germline loops: CDR1 SEHNR, CDR2 FQNEAQ (reference sequence). There are 15 residues in the CDR3. Written as DNA, the CDR3 is TGTGCCAGCAGCTTAGAGCAGGGATCCTACAATGAGCAGTTCTTC. Translating gives CASSLEQGSYNEQFF.

The V and J genes are TRBV19 and TRBJ1-2, with 9 bases fitting TRBD1. The V segment lost 2 bases and the J segment 8 bases; nucleotides outside the gene matches: 15. The CDR3 is 17 residues long. CDR1 is LNHDA and CDR2 is SQIVND in the germline V gene (reference sequence). The CDR3 nucleotides are TGTGCCAGTAGTATAAGCCCCGACAGGGGGACCCTTGGAGGCTACACCTTC. Protein sequence: CASSISPDRGTLGGYTF. The full variable domain, in which reference TRBV19 and TRBJ1-2 provide the parts outside the CDR3, is DGGITQSPKYLFRKEGQNVTLSCEQNLNHDAMYWYRQDPGQGLRLIYYSQIVNDFQKGDIAEGYSVSREKKESFPLTVTSAQKNPTAFYLCASSISPDRGTLGGYTFGSGTRLTVV.